This T cell receptor (beta chain) was sequenced for a study of shared clonotypes between healthy human individuals. Notes on the study in general: Larger estimated richness was generally seen in naive subsets than in memory subsets.

The split of CD4+ cells yielded CD45RA+ naive and CD45RA-negative memory subsets. Note on this clone: Its antigen is still unknown.

Using immunoSEQ multiplex PCR, the repertoire was profiled, and TCRdb retains in-frame clones only, with some absent. Here the sample spans more than 1,200,000 clones, around 98.5% being singletons. The source is a man aged 30-40 years in good health. The source material was naive CD4+ T cells sorted from blood. Described subset: CD45RA+ positively selected.

The CDR3 DNA reads TGCGCCAGCAGCCAGTTTGCACAGGGAAACTATGGCTACACCTTC. The encoded protein is CASSQFAQGNYGYTF. The chain employs TRBV4-3 and TRBJ1-2; tentative D call: TRBD1 (6 bases). The V gene lost 3 bases and the J gene lost 2 bases, with 13 bases spanning the gap. The germline gives CDR1 LGHNA, CDR2 YSLEER. This CDR3 comprises 15 residues.